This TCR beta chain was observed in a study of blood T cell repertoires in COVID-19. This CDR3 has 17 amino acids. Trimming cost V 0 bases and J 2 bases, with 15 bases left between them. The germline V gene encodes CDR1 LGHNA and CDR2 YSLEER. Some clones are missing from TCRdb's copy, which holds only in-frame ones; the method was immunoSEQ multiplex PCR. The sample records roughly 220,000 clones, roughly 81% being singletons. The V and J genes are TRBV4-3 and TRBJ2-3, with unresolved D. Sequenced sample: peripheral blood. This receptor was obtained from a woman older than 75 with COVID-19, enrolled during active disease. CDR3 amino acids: CASSQEVAASTTDTQYF. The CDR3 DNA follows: TGCGCCAGCAGCCAAGAGGTGGCGGCTTCTACCACAGATACGCAGTATTTT.